One sample yielded the 15 T cell receptor beta chains listed below, sequenced in a study of cytomegalovirus exposure and HLA in healthy donors (dated by TCRdb to 2016 to 2017). Libraries were made using the immunoSEQ multiplex PCR assay. The multiplex PCR relied on a mix of 60 forward primers for TCR Vbeta segments and 13 reverse primers for TCR Jbeta segments. TCRdb re-hosts the immuneACCESS table, in-frame sequences only. Its copies lack some clones; in the studies checked, an unresolved V gene accounts for under half of them, and the cause for the rest is not known. This sample lists some 120,000 clones; 79% were detected once. Approximately 3.1% of the sample belongs to the ten largest clones. The sample taken for sequencing was PBMCs. These receptors originate from a woman under 30 in good health and CMV-seropositive.

This chain joins TRBV28 and TRBJ2-1; TRBD2 is a possible D gene (6 bases). There are 19 residues in the CDR3. In germline, CDR1 is MDHEN, CDR2 SYDVKM. Trimming shortened V by 2 bases and J by 0 bases, and 20 bases separated the two germline ends. DNA for the CDR3: TGTGCCAGCAGTTTAGGATCGCGGGGACCGGAGAGCTCCTACAATGAGCAGTTCTTC. Protein product: CASSLGSRGPESSYNEQFF.

This clone was seen more than once but under ten times. The CDR3 sequence is CASSDEGGRVYEQYF. The CDR3, as DNA: TGTGCCAGCAGTGACGAGGGCGGGAGGGTGTACGAGCAGTACTTC. The chain is built from TRBV2 and TRBJ2-7, with 9 positions matching TRBD2. The CDR3 sequence is 15 residues long. After removal of 3 bases from V and 4 bases from J, the junction contained 7 bases not matched to a gene. The germline V gene has CDR1 SNHLY and CDR2 FYNNEI.

This chain connects TRBV30 to TRBJ1-5; D may be TRBD1 (6 bases). Germline values: CDR1 GTSNPN, CDR2 SVGIG (reference sequence). The CDR3 has 12 amino acids. Deletions cut 7 bases from V and 5 bases from J, with 12 bases between. CDR3 coding DNA: TGTGCCTCGGTAGGACAGCATCAGCCCCAGCATTTT. Its translation: CASVGQHQPQHF.

This chain uses TRBV19 with TRBJ2-1; 13 bases align to TRBD2. From germline, CDR1 is LNHDA and CDR2 SQIVND (reference sequence). V gave up 6 bases and J gave up 0 bases; unmatched junction bases: 8. The CDR3 has 18 residues. This CDR3 is CASRRTSGSWSSYNEQFF. In DNA, the CDR3 is TGTGCCAGTAGGAGGACTAGCGGGAGTTGGAGCTCCTACAATGAGCAGTTCTTC.

The CDR3 coding sequence is TGCGCCAGCAGCCCCCCTGGACAGGGAATGAACACTGAAGCTTTCTTT. Translation gives CASSPPGQGMNTEAFF. V is TRBV5-1 and J is TRBJ1-1, with TRBD1 matching 8 bases. The CDR3 totals 16 residues. J gave up 0 bases and V 4 bases, and 8 bases lay outside the gene matches. Per germline, CDR1 SGHRS and CDR2 YFSETQ.

The CDR3: CASSLTGGNQPQHF. The CDR3 bases are TGTGCCAGCAGTTTAACAGGGGGCAATCAGCCCCAGCATTTT. The chain carries TRBV27 and TRBJ1-5; 7 nucleotides match TRBD1. The CDR3 loop spans 14 amino acids. Germline CDR1 MNHEY, CDR2 SMNVEV (reference sequence). V trimming: 2 bases; J trimming: 2 bases; junction bases outside the gene matches: 0.

This chain uses TRBV5-4 with TRBJ1-1; 11 bases are shared with TRBD1. Trimming removed 2 bases from V and 5 bases from J; junction bases left unmatched: 5. Germline V lookup: CDR1 SGHNT, CDR2 YYREEE (reference sequence). This CDR3 has 15 amino acids. DNA of the CDR3: TGTGCCAGCAGCTTAGGACAGGGGGCAGGGACTGAAGCTTTCTTT. Amino acids: CASSLGQGAGTEAFF.

This clone occurred once. In DNA form, the CDR3 reads TGTGCCAGCAGCATTTGGACGACAGGTCACTACGAGCAGTACTTC. Translation: CASSIWTTGHYEQYF. The genes are TRBV21-1 and TRBJ2-7; TRBD1 is the table's D call and was not checked against the DNA. TRBV21-1 is a pseudogene segment. CDR3 length: 15 amino acids.

V usage is TRBV7-3 and J usage is TRBJ2-5, with TRBD1 as a possible D gene (6 bases). Trimming left V 5 bases short and J 3 bases short, with 10 bases between. There are 13 residues in the CDR3. Germline-derived CDR1 and CDR2 are SGHTA and FQGTGA. The CDR3: CASSGQTEETQYF. The CDR3 DNA sequence: TGTGCCAGCAGCGGACAGACAGAAGAGACCCAGTACTTC.

The chain combines TRBV25-1 with TRBJ2-7; TRBD2 is a possible D gene (6 bases). Germline V gives CDR1 MGHDK, CDR2 SYGVNS. The CDR3 extends over 13 amino acids. Deletions cut 4 bases from V and 6 bases from J, with 13 bases between. The CDR3 region has the DNA TGTGCCAGCAGTGTCCGCGGGGAAGGCGAGCAGTACTTC. It specifies CASSVRGEGEQYF.

The chain has TRBV28 and TRBJ1-2; 8 nucleotides line up with TRBD1. Germline assignment: CDR1 MDHEN and CDR2 SYDVKM. CDR3 length: 13 residues. Unmatched junction bases numbered 6, after V lost 4 bases and J lost 8 bases. This CDR3 is CASSSGTGMGYTF. The CDR3 DNA reads TGTGCCAGCAGTTCCGGGACAGGCATGGGCTACACCTTC.

This clone was counted a single time. The chain is built from TRBV27 and TRBJ2-7; 7 bases are shared with TRBD1. With V trimmed by 6 bases and J by 3 bases, 14 bases remained unmatched. From germline, CDR1 is MNHEY and CDR2 SMNVEV (reference sequence). The CDR3 runs 16 residues. This CDR3 reads CASSQYGTDDLYEQYF. The CDR3 coding sequence is TGTGCCAGCAGCCAATACGGGACAGATGATCTCTACGAGCAGTACTTC.

The chain recombines TRBV27 with TRBJ2-2; D unclear. V was pared by 4 bases and J by 0 bases, with 3 bases between. Germline assignment: CDR1 MNHEY and CDR2 SMNVEV (reference sequence). The CDR3 is 13 amino acids. CDR3 protein: CASSSSNTGELFF. CDR3 nucleotides: TGTGCCAGCAGTTCATCGAACACCGGGGAGCTGTTTTTT.

This chain uses TRBV6-1 with TRBJ2-5; TRBD2 matches at 10 bases. The germline CDR1 and CDR2 sequences are MNHNS and SASEGT. The CDR3 contains 16 residues. The J segment lost 5 bases and the V segment lost 3 bases, leaving 9 bases of the junction unmatched. The CDR3 sequence: CASSDWLAGDRETQYF. For the CDR3, the DNA is TGTGCCAGCAGTGATTGGCTAGCGGGAGATAGGGAGACCCAGTACTTC.

The V gene is TRBV7-3, the J gene TRBJ2-7, with 9 nucleotides matching TRBD2. There are 15 residues in the CDR3. CDR1 is SGHTA and CDR2 is FQGTGA in the germline V gene. With V trimmed by 1 base and J by 5 bases, 6 bases remained unmatched. The DNA for the CDR3 is TGTGCCAGCAGCTTAAGTGCTGCGGGAGGGCACGAGCAGTACTTC. Translated: CASSLSAAGGHEQYF. The entire variable domain, with the rest obtained from reference TRBV7-3 and TRBJ2-7, is as follows: GAGVSQTPSNKVTEKGKYVELRCDPISGHTALYWYRQSLGQGPEFLIYFQGTGAADDSGLPNDRFFAVRPEGSVSTLKIQRTERGDSAVYLCASSLSAAGGHEQYFGPGTRLTVT.